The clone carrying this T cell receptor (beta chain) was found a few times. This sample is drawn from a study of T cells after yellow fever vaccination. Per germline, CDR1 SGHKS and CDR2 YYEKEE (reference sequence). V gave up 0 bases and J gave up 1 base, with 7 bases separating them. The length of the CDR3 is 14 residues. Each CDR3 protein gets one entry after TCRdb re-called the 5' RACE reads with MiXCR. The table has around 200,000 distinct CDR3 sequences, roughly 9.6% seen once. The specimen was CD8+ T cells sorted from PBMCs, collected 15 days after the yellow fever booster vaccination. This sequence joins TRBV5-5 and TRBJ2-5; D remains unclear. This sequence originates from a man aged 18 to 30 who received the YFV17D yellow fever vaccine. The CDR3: CASSLVAAQETQYF. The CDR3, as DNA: TGTGCCAGCAGCTTGGTTGCAGCCCAAGAGACCCAGTACTTC.